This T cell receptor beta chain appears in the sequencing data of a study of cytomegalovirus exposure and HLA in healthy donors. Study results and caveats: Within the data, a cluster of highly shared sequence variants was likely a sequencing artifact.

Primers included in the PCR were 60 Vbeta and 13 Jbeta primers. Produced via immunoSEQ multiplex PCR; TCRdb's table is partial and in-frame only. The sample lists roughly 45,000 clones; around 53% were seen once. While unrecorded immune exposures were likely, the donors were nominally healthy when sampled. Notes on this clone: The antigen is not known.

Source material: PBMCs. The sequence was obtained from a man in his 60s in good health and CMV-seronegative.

CDR3 protein: CASSDSRAGGYTF. Here the CDR3 DNA reads TGCGCCAGCAGTGATTCGAGGGCTGGAGGCTACACCTTC. The chain joins TRBV10-2 to TRBJ1-2; D gene uncertain. This CDR3 has 13 residues. Trimming shortened V by 3 bases and J by 8 bases, and 13 bases separated the two germline ends. The germline CDR1 and CDR2 sequences are WSHSY and SAAADI.